These 10 T cell receptor beta chains originate from one sample sequenced in a study of T cell responses to AZD1222 COVID-19 vaccine. Method: immunoSEQ multiplex PCR; TCRdb's copy keeps in-frame clones and lacks some. Here the sample spans 150,000 to 200,000 clones, over 85% being singletons. The material sequenced was peripheral blood, taken on day 0 of AZD1222 vaccination. The source of these receptors is an adult in good health.

The chain recombines TRBV9 with TRBJ1-2; TRBD1 matches at 7 bases. The CDR3 is 15 residues long. Germline trimming cut 0 bases from V and 3 bases from J; bases unmatched to any gene: 5. Germline V gives CDR1 SGDLS, CDR2 YYNGEE. CDR3 nucleotides: TGTGCCAGCAGCGTAGGGACAGGAGGGGACTATGGCTACACCTTC. This codes for CASSVGTGGDYGYTF.

The gene calls are TRBV3-1 (or the pseudogene TRBV3-2) and TRBJ2-3; TRBD2 aligns across 9 bases. Unmatched junction bases numbered 11, after V lost 3 bases and J lost 4 bases. This CDR3 contains 17 residues. CDR1 LGHDT and CDR2 YNNKEL come from the germline V gene (reference sequence). The CDR3 nucleotides read TGTGCCAGCAGCCACCCATTGTGGGCGGGAGGGCCAGATACGCAGTATTTT. Protein product: CASSHPLWAGGPDTQYF.

The chain couples TRBV14 to TRBJ2-1, with TRBD2 matching 11 bases. Trimming at V came to 2 bases and at J to 15 bases, leaving 9 bases not matched to a gene. CDR1 and CDR2 from the germline V gene are SGHDN and FVKESK. This CDR3 contains 14 residues. As DNA, the CDR3 is TGTGCCAGCAGCCAAATAGCGGGAGGGATAGAACGGTTCTTC. It is translated as CASSQIAGGIERFF.

V gene TRBV3-1 (or the pseudogene TRBV3-2) combines with J gene TRBJ1-2, with D unclear. Germline assignment: CDR1 LGHDT and CDR2 YNNKEL (reference sequence). V shed 2 bases and J shed 3 bases, with 16 bases lying between them. The CDR3 is made up of 16 amino acids. CDR3 sequence reads: CASSQRPTGSDYGYTF. The CDR3 region has the DNA TGTGCCAGCAGCCAAAGGCCAACTGGTTCTGACTATGGCTACACCTTC.

This chain links TRBV28 with TRBJ1-5; 9 bases are a match to TRBD1. Germline CDR1 MDHEN, CDR2 SYDVKM. The CDR3 extends over 15 amino acids. V was pared by 10 bases and J by 3 bases, with 10 bases of the junction left unmatched. The CDR3 sequence is CATSGTGSPNQPQHF. In nucleotides, the CDR3 is TGTGCCACCTCCGGGACAGGGAGCCCCAATCAGCCCCAGCATTTT.

The CDR3 is CASSHTGSPLHF. The CDR3 coding sequence is TGTGCCAGCAGCCATACTGGCTCACCCCTCCACTTT. This sequence joins TRBV3-1 (or the pseudogene TRBV3-2) and TRBJ1-6; D remains ambiguous. Trimming left V 3 bases short and J 10 bases short, with 7 bases between. CDR3 length: 12 amino acids. CDR1 and CDR2 from the germline V gene are LGHDT and YNNKEL (reference sequence).

The chain couples TRBV19 to TRBJ2-1; 13 bases agree with TRBD2. V dropped 6 bases and J dropped 4; count of bases not matched to a gene: 3. CDR3 length equals 15 residues. The germline V gene has CDR1 LNHDA and CDR2 SQIVND (reference sequence). The DNA for the CDR3 is TGTGCCAGTAGCCCGGGACTAGCGGGATACAATGAGCAGTTCTTC. It codes for CASSPGLAGYNEQFF.

V usage is TRBV6-5 and J usage is TRBJ2-2; 10 bases agree with TRBD2. The trim removed 4 bases at V and 7 bases at J, leaving 6 bases unmatched. Germline loops: CDR1 MNHEY, CDR2 SVGAGI. CDR3 length equals 15 residues. DNA for the CDR3: TGTGCCAGCAGTTTGGTAGCGGGGGGCGGCGGGGAGCTGTTTTTT. Encoded protein: CASSLVAGGGGELFF.

The rearrangement links TRBV14 to TRBJ2-2, with TRBD1 matching over 7 bases. Germline CDR1 and CDR2: SGHDN and FVKESK. This CDR3 region has 14 residues. Trimming at V came to 4 bases and at J to 4 bases, leaving 3 bases not matched to a gene. Here the CDR3 reads CASSPGQFTGELFF. The CDR3 DNA is TGTGCCAGCAGCCCGGGACAGTTCACCGGGGAGCTGTTTTTT.

The chain links TRBV7-9 to TRBJ2-3; perhaps TRBD2 as D (5 bases). The V end was cut by 7 bases, the J end by 1 base, with 12 bases between. Germline CDR1 is SEHNR and CDR2 is FQNEAQ (reference sequence). CDR3 length equals 14 residues. The CDR3 sequence: CASTPMGGTDTQYF. The CDR3 region has the DNA TGTGCCAGCACCCCCATGGGAGGCACAGATACGCAGTATTTT.